These 25 T cell receptor beta chains came from one sample sequenced in a study of shared clonotypes between healthy human individuals. Using immunoSEQ multiplex PCR, the repertoire was profiled, and TCRdb retains in-frame clones only, with some absent. The sample lists approximately 1.5 million clones, approximately 98% seen once, with 0.4% to 0.45% in the top ten. Sequences were obtained from naive CD4+ T cells sorted from blood. Subset defined: CD45RA+ positively selected. The receptors derive from a young man in good health.

This clone was detected only once. This chain's CDR3 is CASSLSLSPRGNEQFF. CDR3 coding DNA: TGTGCCAGCAGCTTATCGTTGTCTCCCAGGGGGAATGAGCAGTTCTTC. The chain employs TRBV5-4 and TRBJ2-1; 7 nucleotides agree with TRBD1. Trimming at V came to 2 bases and at J to 7 bases, leaving 12 bases not matched to a gene. Germline V gives CDR1 SGHNT, CDR2 YYREEE (reference sequence). The CDR3 consists of 16 residues.

V gene TRBV7-6 combines with J gene TRBJ1-4; D call uncertain. The CDR3 loop spans 17 amino acids. Germline V gene data show CDR1 as SGHVS and CDR2 as FNYEAQ. The V gene lost 1 base and the J gene lost 5 bases, with 17 bases spanning the gap. The CDR3 is CASSLGLATQKNEKLFF. The CDR3 region has the DNA TGTGCCAGCAGCTTAGGTCTTGCAACGCAGAAGAATGAAAAACTGTTTTTT.

The chain employs TRBV6-5 and TRBJ2-1, with D maybe TRBD2 (5 bases). CDR3 size: 11 residues. CDR1 is MNHEY and CDR2 is SVGAGI in the germline V gene. V was shortened by 5 bases and J by 10 bases, with 9 bases between the two germline ends. CDR3 in DNA: TGTGCCAGCAGTCTGCCGGGAGAGCAGTTCTTC. This gives the protein CASSLPGEQFF.

This clone has a single count. This chain uses TRBV5-1 with TRBJ2-3; tentative D call: TRBD1 (6 bases). CDR3 length: 16 residues. V was cut by 4 bases and J by 1 base, with 16 bases left in between. Per the germline V gene, CDR1 is SGHRS and CDR2 is YFSETQ. CDR3 nucleotide sequence: TGCGCCAGCAGCGCCGGGACAATGACGGGCACAGATACGCAGTATTTT. Encoded protein: CASSAGTMTGTDTQYF.

The chain recombines TRBV27 with TRBJ2-7; weak D call: TRBD2 (5 bases). The CDR3 sequence is 14 residues long. Germline CDR1 MNHEY, CDR2 SMNVEV (reference sequence). Trimming removed 3 bases at V and 7 bases at J, with 16 bases between. The DNA of the CDR3 is TGTGCCAGCAGTTTCTTTTTAACCCGGGGTGAGCAGTACTTC. Translating it yields CASSFFLTRGEQYF.

This chain joins TRBV5-1 and TRBJ2-2; 10 bases map to TRBD2. The CDR3 has 16 amino acids. Germline CDR1 SGHRS, CDR2 YFSETQ. J was trimmed by 4 bases and V by 3 bases; bases with no gene match: 6. CDR3 sequence: CASSSRLAGATGELFF. CDR3 in DNA: TGCGCCAGCAGCTCTAGACTAGCGGGCGCCACCGGGGAGCTGTTTTTT.

A note on this clone: Other DNA sequences in this sample translate to the same CDR3. The gene calls are TRBV18 and TRBJ2-1; tentatively, D is TRBD2 (6 bases). CDR1 is KGHSH and CDR2 is LQKENI in the germline V gene. This CDR3 is 13 amino acids long. Trimming pared 3 bases from V and 5 bases from J, leaving 8 bases between. CDR3 bases: TGTGCCAGCTCACCCGGACTAAACAATGAGCAGTTCTTC. Its protein product is CASSPGLNNEQFF.

The V call is TRBV5-4, the J call TRBJ1-2, with D possibly matching TRBD1 (6 bases). Looked up from germline, CDR1 is SGHNT and CDR2 is YYREEE (reference sequence). The CDR3 sequence is 13 residues long. Trimming shortened V by 1 base and J by 6 bases, and 10 bases separated the two germline ends. The CDR3 here is CASSLRQGHGYTF. CDR3 bases: TGTGCCAGCAGCTTGCGGCAGGGGCATGGCTACACCTTC.

The V call is TRBV7-6, the J call TRBJ2-7; D is possibly TRBD1 (6 bases). The germline gives CDR1 SGHVS, CDR2 FNYEAQ. This CDR3 has 13 residues. V was clipped by 4 bases and J by 3 bases, with 10 bases between them. CDR3 coding DNA: TGTGCCAGCAGCTCAGACAGGATCTACGAGCAGTACTTC. It codes for CASSSDRIYEQYF.

The chain recombines TRBV5-6 with TRBJ2-3, with 8 bases lining up with TRBD1. With 0 bases clipped from V and 1 base from J, the junction kept 7 bases outside the gene matches. Germline-derived CDR1 and CDR2 are SGHDT and YYEEEE. CDR3 length: 17 amino acids. The CDR3 region is CASSLVLDREGTDTQYF. In DNA, the CDR3 is TGTGCCAGCAGCTTGGTTTTGGACAGGGAGGGCACAGATACGCAGTATTTT.

The chain uses TRBV7-6 and TRBJ2-3; 12 bases are shared with TRBD2. Germline trimming cut 5 bases from V and 2 bases from J; bases unmatched to any gene: 5. The CDR3 has 16 amino acids. Germline CDR1 and CDR2: SGHVS and FNYEAQ. The CDR3 spells CASSPGTSGFTDTQYF. In DNA, the CDR3 is TGTGCCAGCAGCCCCGGGACTAGCGGGTTCACAGATACGCAGTATTTT.

The rearrangement uses TRBV9 and TRBJ2-7, with D possibly TRBD2 on 6 matching bases. The germline gives CDR1 SGDLS, CDR2 YYNGEE. V gave up 4 bases and J gave up 0 bases, with 11 bases separating them. The CDR3 runs to 14 residues. The DNA for the CDR3 is TGTGCCAGCAGCCCTCGACTAGTCTCCTACGAGCAGTACTTC. Amino acids: CASSPRLVSYEQYF. Looking up the rest from reference TRBV9 and TRBJ2-7 gives the full variable domain: DSGVTQTPKHLITATGQRVTLRCSPRSGDLSVYWYQQSLDQGLQFLIQYYNGEERAKGNILERFSAQQFPDLHSELNLSSLELGDSALYFCASSPRLVSYEQYFGPGTRLTVT.

The gene calls are TRBV5-1 and TRBJ2-5; TRBD1 or TRBD2 may be the D gene (6 bases each). This CDR3 region has 17 residues. The germline V gene encodes CDR1 SGHRS and CDR2 YFSETQ. V was shortened by 5 bases and J by 4 bases, with 24 bases between the two germline ends. The CDR3 here is CASSEPVRGGQLETQYF. CDR3 nucleotides: TGCGCCAGCAGTGAGCCGGTTAGAGGGGGGCAATTAGAGACCCAGTACTTC.

This chain connects TRBV5-4 to TRBJ2-6; 10 bases match TRBD1. The CDR3 length is 17 residues. V shed 7 bases and J 3 bases; nucleotides not matched to a gene: 10. CDR1 SGHNT and CDR2 YYREEE come from the germline V gene (reference sequence). The CDR3 sequence: CASVPPGTGDGANVLTF. The CDR3 DNA is TGTGCCAGCGTGCCTCCCGGGACAGGGGATGGGGCCAACGTCCTGACTTTC.

The CDR3 reads CASSRDRGRRDQPQHF. The CDR3, as DNA: TGTGCCAGCAGCCGAGACAGGGGGCGAAGGGATCAGCCCCAGCATTTT. J is TRBJ1-5 and V is TRBV28; TRBD1 matches at 10 bases. This CDR3 is 16 amino acids long. Germline-derived CDR1 and CDR2 are MDHEN and SYDVKM. Trimming took 6 bases from V and 5 from J; bases not matched to a gene: 10.

The V call is TRBV28, the J call TRBJ2-5; 8 bases are shared with TRBD1. Germline V lookup: CDR1 MDHEN, CDR2 SYDVKM. The CDR3 sequence is 15 residues long. V lost 4 bases, J lost 5 bases, and 9 bases stayed unmatched. The DNA of the CDR3 is TGTGCCAGCAGTTCCCCCGGGACAGGAGGGGAGACCCAGTACTTC. Translated: CASSSPGTGGETQYF.

As for this clone: In the same sample, other DNA sequences code for this CDR3. This sequence joins TRBV4-3 and TRBJ1-5; D is uncertain. CDR1 and CDR2 from the germline V gene are LGHNA and YSLEER. The CDR3 spans 13 residues. V was pared by 0 bases and J by 6 bases, with 6 bases between. DNA of the CDR3: TGCGCCAGCAGCCAAGATCGGGGTCAGCCCCAGCATTTT. It encodes CASSQDRGQPQHF.

As regards this clone: One end of the junction fails to match germline, which may point to a read error. This sequence joins TRBV5-6 and TRBJ2-3; D is uncertain. The CDR3 contains 14 residues. Germline loops: CDR1 SGHDT, CDR2 YYEEEE. The CDR3 region is CASSLRGSTETQYF. The CDR3 nucleotides are TGTGCCAGCAGCTTACGCGGTAGCACAGAGACGCAGTATTTT. The full variable domain, with the rest looked up from reference TRBV5-6 and TRBJ2-3, is DAGVTQSPTHLIKTRGQQVTLRCSPKSGHDTVSWYQQALGQGPQFIFQYYEEEERQRGNFPDRFSGHQFPNYSSELNVNALLLGDSALYLCASSLRGSTETQYFGPGTRLTVL.

On this clone: At one end, the junction sequence differs from germline, possibly due to a read error. At the DNA level, this CDR3 is encoded by other sequences in the same sample as well. The chain is built from TRBV20-1 and TRBJ2-1; D is unresolved. Germline V gene data show CDR1 as DFQATT and CDR2 as SNEGSKA (reference sequence). This CDR3 comprises 10 residues. The CDR3 spells CSASSNEQFF. In nucleotides, the CDR3 is TGCAGTGCTTCCTCCAATGAGCAGTTCTTC.

This clone was seen just once. This chain connects TRBV13 to TRBJ2-5; the match to TRBD2 covers 10 bases. J was trimmed by 5 bases and V by 4 bases; bases with no gene match: 4. Germline CDR1 PRHDT, CDR2 FYEKMQ (reference sequence). The CDR3 is made up of 14 amino acids. CDR3 residues: CASSWPGLAETQYF. The CDR3 DNA sequence: TGTGCCAGCAGCTGGCCGGGACTAGCGGAGACCCAGTACTTC.

CDR3 in DNA: TGTGCCAGCAGTGAAGAGACAGGGGCAGGGGATACGCAGTATTTT. Translation: CASSEETGAGDTQYF. This chain uses TRBV2 with TRBJ2-3; 8 positions match TRBD1. CDR3 length: 15 amino acids. Germline V gene lookup returns CDR1 SNHLY and CDR2 FYNNEI. V lost 1 base, J lost 6 bases, and 6 bases stayed unmatched.

V is TRBV7-2 and J is TRBJ2-1; D gene ambiguous. V dropped 7 bases and J dropped 6 bases, with 16 bases sitting between them. The CDR3 loop spans 14 amino acids. Germline values: CDR1 SGHTA, CDR2 FQGNSA. Written as DNA, the CDR3 is TGTGCCAGCATCCTTAGTAGACACTTCAATGAGCAGTTCTTC. This translates into CASILSRHFNEQFF.

The chain employs TRBV4-2 and TRBJ2-3; the match to TRBD2 covers 8 bases. Germline CDR1 and CDR2: LGHNA and YNFKEQ. The CDR3 is 16 amino acids. The V segment lost 0 bases and the J segment 0 bases; nucleotides outside the gene matches: 2. CDR3: CASSQEVAGSTDTQYF. The CDR3 DNA sequence: TGTGCCAGCAGCCAAGAAGTAGCGGGAAGCACAGATACGCAGTATTTT.

Turning to this clone: Other nucleotide sequences in the sample specify the same CDR3. V usage is TRBV5-1 and J usage is TRBJ2-7, with 7 positions matching TRBD1. This CDR3 region has 13 residues. V trimming: 3 bases; J trimming: 1 base; junction bases outside the gene matches: 1. Germline V gene lookup returns CDR1 SGHRS and CDR2 YFSETQ. CDR3 sequence (DNA): TGCGCCAGCAGCTCGGGACAGTCCTACGAGCAGTACTTC. Protein sequence: CASSSGQSYEQYF.

DNA for the CDR3: TGTGCCAGCTCACCCGGGACAGGGAGTGAAGCTTTCTTT. Protein product: CASSPGTGSEAFF. The rearrangement uses TRBV18 and TRBJ1-1; the match to TRBD1 covers 9 bases. CDR1 is KGHSH, CDR2 LQKENI, per germline. The CDR3 has 13 amino acids. Losses at the gene ends were 3 bases for V and 7 bases for J; bases not matched to a gene: 3.